This T cell receptor (beta chain) emerged from a study of T cells in localized non-small cell lung cancer. This clone was detected only once. The antigen remains undetermined. This CDR3 spans 15 amino acids. Germline-derived CDR1 and CDR2 are SGHNT and YYREEE (reference sequence). J was trimmed by 6 bases and V by 2 bases; bases with no gene match: 6. Study-level results: Longer overall survival was associated with a higher density of T cells in the blood. When the top 100 tumor clones were examined, a median around 61 of them also appeared in the adjacent lung, which was paired and uninvolved. Maximal T cell clonality occurred in uninvolved adjacent lung, with tumor ranking below it.

TCRdb's table, derived via immunoSEQ multiplex PCR, lists solely in-frame clones and lacks some. The sample yields about 52,000 clones, roughly 88% seen once. V gene TRBV5-4 combines with J gene TRBJ2-2, with 8 bases lining up with TRBD1. Sequencing used peripheral blood, obtained before any cancer treatment. The TCR sequence derives from a male donor older than 55 with stage III squamous cell lung carcinoma. CDR3 DNA: TGTGCCAGCAGCTTAGAGACAGGGGCGGCCGGGGAGCTGTTTTTT. Its translation: CASSLETGAAGELFF. The complete variable domain, with remaining parts taken from reference TRBV5-4 and TRBJ2-2, reads ETGVTQSPTHLIKTRGQQVTLRCSSQSGHNTVSWYQQALGQGPQFIFQYYREEENGRGNFPPRFSGLQFPNYSSELNVNALELDDSALYLCASSLETGAAGELFFGEGSRLTVL.